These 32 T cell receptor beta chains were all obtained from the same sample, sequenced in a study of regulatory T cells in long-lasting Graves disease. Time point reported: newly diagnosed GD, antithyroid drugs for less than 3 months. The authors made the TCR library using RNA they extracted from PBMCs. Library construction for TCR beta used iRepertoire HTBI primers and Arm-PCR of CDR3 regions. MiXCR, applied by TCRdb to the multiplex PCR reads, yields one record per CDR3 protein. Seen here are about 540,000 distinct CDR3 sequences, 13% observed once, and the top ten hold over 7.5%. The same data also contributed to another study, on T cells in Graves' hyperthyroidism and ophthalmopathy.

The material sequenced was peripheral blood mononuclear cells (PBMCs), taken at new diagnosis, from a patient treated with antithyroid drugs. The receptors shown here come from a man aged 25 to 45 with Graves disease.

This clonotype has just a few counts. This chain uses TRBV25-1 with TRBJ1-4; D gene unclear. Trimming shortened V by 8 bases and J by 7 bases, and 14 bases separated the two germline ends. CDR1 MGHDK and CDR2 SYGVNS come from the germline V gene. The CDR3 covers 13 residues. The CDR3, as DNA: TGTGCCAGCGGCAACCTCGGCCCTGAAAAACTGTTTTTT. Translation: CASGNLGPEKLFF. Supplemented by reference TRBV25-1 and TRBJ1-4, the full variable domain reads EADIYQTPRYLVIGTGKKITLECSQTMGHDKMYWYQQDPGMELHLIHYSYGVNSTEKGDLSSESTVSRIRTEHFPLTLESARPSHTSQYLCASGNLGPEKLFFGSGTQLSVL.

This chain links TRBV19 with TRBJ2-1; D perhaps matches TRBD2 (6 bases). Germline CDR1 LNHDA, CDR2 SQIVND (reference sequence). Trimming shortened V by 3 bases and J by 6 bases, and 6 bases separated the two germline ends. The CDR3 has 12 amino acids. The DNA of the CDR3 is TGTGCCAGTAGTATGGAGGGCAATGAGCAGTTCTTC. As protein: CASSMEGNEQFF.

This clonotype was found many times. The CDR3 coding sequence is TGTGCCAGCAGTCAAACTCGGGCCCCAATTAATGAGCAGTTCTTC. This sequence encodes CASSQTRAPINEQFF. The chain employs TRBV6-1 and TRBJ2-1; no reliable D call. The germline V gene encodes CDR1 MNHNS and CDR2 SASEGT. This CDR3 comprises 15 residues. V lost 5 bases to trimming and J lost 7 bases, with 18 bases between them.

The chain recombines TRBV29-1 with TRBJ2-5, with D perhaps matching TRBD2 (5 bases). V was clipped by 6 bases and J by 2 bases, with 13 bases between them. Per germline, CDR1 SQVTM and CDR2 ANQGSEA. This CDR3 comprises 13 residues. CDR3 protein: CSVGLGSQETQYF. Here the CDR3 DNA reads TGCAGCGTCGGGCTGGGGAGTCAAGAGACCCAGTACTTC.

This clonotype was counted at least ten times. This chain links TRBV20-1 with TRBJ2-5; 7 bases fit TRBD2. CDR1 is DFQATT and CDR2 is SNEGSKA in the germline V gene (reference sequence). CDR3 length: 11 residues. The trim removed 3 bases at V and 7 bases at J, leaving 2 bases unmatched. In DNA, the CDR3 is TGCAGTGCTAGTACGGGAGGGACCCAGTACTTC. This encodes CSASTGGTQYF.

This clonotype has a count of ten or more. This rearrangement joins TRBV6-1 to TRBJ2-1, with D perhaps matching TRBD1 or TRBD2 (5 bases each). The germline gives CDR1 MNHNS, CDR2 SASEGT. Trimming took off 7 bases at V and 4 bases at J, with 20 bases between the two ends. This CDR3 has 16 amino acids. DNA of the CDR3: TGTGCCAGCACGCCCTGGGCCGGGACGGGATACAATGAGCAGTTCTTC. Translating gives CASTPWAGTGYNEQFF.

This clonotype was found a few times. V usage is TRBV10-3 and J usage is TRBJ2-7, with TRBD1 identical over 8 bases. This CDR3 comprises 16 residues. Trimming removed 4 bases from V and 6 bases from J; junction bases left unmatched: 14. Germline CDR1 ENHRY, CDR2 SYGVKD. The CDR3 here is CAISGSRTGLLIEQYF. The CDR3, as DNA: TGTGCCATCAGTGGGTCACGGACAGGGTTATTGATCGAGCAGTACTTC.

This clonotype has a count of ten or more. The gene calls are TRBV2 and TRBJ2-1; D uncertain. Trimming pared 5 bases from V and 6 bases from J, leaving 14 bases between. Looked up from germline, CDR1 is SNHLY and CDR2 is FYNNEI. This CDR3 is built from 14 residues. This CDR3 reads CASSRVEGINEQFF. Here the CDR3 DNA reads TGTGCCAGCAGTCGGGTCGAAGGGATCAATGAGCAGTTCTTC. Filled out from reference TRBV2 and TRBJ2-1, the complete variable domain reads EPEVTQTPSHQVTQMGQEVILRCVPISNHLYFYWYRQILGQKVEFLVSFYNNEISEKSEIFDDQFSVERPDGSNFTLKIRSTKLEDSAMYFCASSRVEGINEQFFGPGTRLTVL.

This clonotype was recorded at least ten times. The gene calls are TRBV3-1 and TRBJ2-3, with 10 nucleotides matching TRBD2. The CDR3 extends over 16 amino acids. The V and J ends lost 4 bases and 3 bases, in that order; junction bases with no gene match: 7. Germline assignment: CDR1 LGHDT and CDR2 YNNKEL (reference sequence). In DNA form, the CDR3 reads TGTGCCAGCAGCCTCCTAGCGGGAGAACGAACAGATACGCAGTATTTT. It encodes CASSLLAGERTDTQYF.

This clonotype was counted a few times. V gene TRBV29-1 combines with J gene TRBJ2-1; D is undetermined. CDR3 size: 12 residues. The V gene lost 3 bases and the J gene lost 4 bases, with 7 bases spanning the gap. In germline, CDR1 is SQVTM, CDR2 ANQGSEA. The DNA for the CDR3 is TGCAGCGTTGATGGCCGATACAATGAGCAGTTCTTC. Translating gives CSVDGRYNEQFF.

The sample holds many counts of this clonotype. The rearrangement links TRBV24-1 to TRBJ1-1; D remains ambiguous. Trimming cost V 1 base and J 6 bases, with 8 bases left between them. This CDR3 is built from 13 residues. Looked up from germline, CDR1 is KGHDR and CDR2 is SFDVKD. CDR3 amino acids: CATSDLLRPEAFF. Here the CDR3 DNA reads TGTGCCACCAGTGATTTACTTCGGCCTGAAGCTTTCTTT.

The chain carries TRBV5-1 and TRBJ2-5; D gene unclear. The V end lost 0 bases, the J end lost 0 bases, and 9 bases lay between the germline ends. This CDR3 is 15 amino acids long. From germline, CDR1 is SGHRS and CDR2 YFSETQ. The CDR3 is CASSLARRYQETQYF. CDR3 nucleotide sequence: TGCGCCAGCAGCTTGGCGCGGCGGTACCAAGAGACCCAGTACTTC. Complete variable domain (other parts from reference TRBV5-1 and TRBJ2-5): KAGVTQTPRYLIKTRGQQVTLSCSPISGHRSVSWYQQTPGQGLQFLFEYFSETQRNKGNFPGRFSGRQFSNSRSEMNVSTLELGDSALYLCASSLARRYQETQYFGPGTRLLVL.

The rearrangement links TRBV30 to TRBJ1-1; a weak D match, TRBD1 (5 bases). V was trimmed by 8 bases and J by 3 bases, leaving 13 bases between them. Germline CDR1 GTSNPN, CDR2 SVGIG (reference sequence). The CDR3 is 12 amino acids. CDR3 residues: CALTRGYTEAFF. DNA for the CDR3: TGTGCCCTAACCCGGGGGTACACTGAAGCTTTCTTT.

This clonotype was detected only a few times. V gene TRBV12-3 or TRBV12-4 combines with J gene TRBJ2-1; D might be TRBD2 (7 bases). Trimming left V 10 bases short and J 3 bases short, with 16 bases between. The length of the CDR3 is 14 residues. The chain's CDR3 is CATTPGGVYNEQFF. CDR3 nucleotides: TGTGCCACTACACCGGGGGGCGTCTACAATGAGCAGTTCTTC.

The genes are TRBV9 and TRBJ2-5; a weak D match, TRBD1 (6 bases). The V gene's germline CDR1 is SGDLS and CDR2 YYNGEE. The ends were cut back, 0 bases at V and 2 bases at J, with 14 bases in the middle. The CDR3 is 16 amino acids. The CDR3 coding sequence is TGTGCCAGCAGCGTAGGCAGCGGACAGCTTCAAGAGACCCAGTACTTC. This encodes CASSVGSGQLQETQYF.

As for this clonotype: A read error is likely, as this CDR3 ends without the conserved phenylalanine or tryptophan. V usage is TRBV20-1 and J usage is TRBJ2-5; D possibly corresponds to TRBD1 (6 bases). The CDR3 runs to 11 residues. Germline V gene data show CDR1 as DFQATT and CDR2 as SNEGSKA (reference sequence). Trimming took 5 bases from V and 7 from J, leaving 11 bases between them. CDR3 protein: CSASLRGTQYL. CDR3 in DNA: TGCAGTGCTTCCCTCAGGGGGACCCAGTACCTC.

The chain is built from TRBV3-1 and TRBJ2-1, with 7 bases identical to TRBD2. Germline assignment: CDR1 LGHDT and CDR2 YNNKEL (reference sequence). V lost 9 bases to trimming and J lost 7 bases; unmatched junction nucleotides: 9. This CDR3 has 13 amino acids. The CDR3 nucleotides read TGTGCCAGGAGTTCGGCGGGAGAAAATGAGCAGTTCTTC. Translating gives CARSSAGENEQFF.

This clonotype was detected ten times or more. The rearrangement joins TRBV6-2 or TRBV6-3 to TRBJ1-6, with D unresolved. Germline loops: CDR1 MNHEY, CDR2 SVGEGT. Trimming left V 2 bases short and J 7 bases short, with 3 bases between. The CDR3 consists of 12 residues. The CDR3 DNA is TGTGCCAGCAGTTACCTAAATTCACCCCTCCACTTT. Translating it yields CASSYLNSPLHF.

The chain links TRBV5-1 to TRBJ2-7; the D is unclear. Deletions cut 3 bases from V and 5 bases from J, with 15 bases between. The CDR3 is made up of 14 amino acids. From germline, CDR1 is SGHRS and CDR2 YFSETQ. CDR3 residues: CASSSRWSSDEQYF. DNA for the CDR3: TGCGCCAGCAGCTCGAGGTGGAGTTCCGACGAGCAGTACTTC.

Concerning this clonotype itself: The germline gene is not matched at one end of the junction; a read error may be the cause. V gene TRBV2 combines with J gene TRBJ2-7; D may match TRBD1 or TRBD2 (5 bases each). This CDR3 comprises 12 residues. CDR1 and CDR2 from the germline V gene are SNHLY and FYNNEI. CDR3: CASSGGTYAQYF. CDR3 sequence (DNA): TGTGCCAGCAGTGGAGGGACCTACGCGCAGTACTTC.

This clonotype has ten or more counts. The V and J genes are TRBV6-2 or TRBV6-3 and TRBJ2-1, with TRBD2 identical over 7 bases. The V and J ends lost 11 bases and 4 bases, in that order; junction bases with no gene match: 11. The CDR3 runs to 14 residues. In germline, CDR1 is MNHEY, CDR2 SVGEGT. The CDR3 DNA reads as TGTGCCGCCAAACCGGGAGGCTCTTACAATGAGCAGTTCTTC. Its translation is CAAKPGGSYNEQFF.

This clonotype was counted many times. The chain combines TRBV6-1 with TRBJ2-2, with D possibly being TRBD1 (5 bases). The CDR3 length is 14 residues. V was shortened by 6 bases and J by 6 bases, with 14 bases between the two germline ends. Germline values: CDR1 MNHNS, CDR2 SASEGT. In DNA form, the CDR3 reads TGTGCCAGCAGGCCCACCCAGGGCGCCGGGGAGCTGTTTTTT. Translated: CASRPTQGAGELFF.

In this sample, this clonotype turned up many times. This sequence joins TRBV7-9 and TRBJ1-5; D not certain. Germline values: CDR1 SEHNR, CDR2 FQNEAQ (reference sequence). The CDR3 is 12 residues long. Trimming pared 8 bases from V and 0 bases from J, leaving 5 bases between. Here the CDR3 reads CASEGSNQPQHF. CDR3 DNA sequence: TGTGCCAGCGAGGGTAGCAATCAGCCCCAGCATTTT.

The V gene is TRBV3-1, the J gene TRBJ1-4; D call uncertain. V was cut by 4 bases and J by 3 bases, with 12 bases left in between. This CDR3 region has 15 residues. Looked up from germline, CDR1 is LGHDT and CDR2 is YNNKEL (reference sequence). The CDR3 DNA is TGTGCCAGCAGCCGTACCCCCTGGGCTAATGAAAAACTGTTTTTT. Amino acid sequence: CASSRTPWANEKLFF.

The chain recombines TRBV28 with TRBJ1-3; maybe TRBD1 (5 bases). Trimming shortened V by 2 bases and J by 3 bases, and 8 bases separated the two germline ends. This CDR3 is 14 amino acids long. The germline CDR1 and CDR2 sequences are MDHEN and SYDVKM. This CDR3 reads CASSLTRDGNTIYF. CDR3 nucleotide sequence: TGTGCCAGCAGTTTAACCAGGGATGGAAACACCATATATTTT.

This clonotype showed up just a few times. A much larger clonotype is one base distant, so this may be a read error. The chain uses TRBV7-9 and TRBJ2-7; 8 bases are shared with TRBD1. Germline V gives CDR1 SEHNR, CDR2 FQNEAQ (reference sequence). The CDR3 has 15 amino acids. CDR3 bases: TGTGCCAGCAGCCCTGGACAGGGAAGCTCCTACGAGCAGTGCTTC. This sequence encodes CASSPGQGSSYEQCF.

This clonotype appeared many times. This CDR3 is CASSLGGERSPLHF. The CDR3 region has the DNA TGTGCCAGCAGCTTAGGAGGCGAACGGTCACCCCTCCACTTT. The chain links TRBV7-6 to TRBJ1-6, with D unresolved. With 1 base removed from V and 10 bases from J, the gap between germline ends came to 11 bases. There are 14 residues in the CDR3. Per the germline V gene, CDR1 is SGHVS and CDR2 is FNYEAQ.

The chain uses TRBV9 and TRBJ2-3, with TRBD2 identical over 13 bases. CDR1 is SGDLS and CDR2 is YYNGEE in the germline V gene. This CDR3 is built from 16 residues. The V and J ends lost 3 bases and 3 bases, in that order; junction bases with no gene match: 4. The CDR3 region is CASSGTSGSLTDTQYF. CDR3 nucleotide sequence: TGTGCCAGCAGCGGGACTAGCGGGAGTTTAACAGATACGCAGTATTTT. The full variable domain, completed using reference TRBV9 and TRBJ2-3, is DSGVTQTPKHLITATGQRVTLRCSPRSGDLSVYWYQQSLDQGLQFLIQYYNGEERAKGNILERFSAQQFPDLHSELNLSSLELGDSALYFCASSGTSGSLTDTQYFGPGTRLTVL.

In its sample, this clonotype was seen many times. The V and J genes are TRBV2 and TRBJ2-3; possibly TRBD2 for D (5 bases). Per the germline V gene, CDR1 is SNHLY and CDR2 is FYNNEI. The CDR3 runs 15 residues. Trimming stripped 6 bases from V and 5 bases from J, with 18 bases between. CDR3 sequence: CASRETRYGVDTQYF. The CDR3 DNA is TGTGCCAGCAGGGAGACGCGGTACGGGGTAGATACGCAGTATTTT.

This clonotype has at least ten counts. The CDR3 bases are TGTGCCAGCGTGCCCGGGACTAGCGGTAGCAATGAGCAGTTCTTC. Residues: CASVPGTSGSNEQFF. This chain connects TRBV6-1 to TRBJ2-1; 11 bases line up with TRBD2. Germline CDR1 and CDR2: MNHNS and SASEGT. Germline trimming cut 8 bases from V and 6 bases from J; bases unmatched to any gene: 9. CDR3 length: 15 amino acids.

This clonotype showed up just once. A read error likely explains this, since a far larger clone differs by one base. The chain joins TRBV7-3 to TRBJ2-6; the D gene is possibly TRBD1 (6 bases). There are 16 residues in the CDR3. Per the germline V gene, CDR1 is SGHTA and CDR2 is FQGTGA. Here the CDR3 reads CAGSFSGARGANVLTF. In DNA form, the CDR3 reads TGTGCCGGCAGCTTCTCAGGGGCGCGCGGGGCCAACGTCCTGACTTTC.

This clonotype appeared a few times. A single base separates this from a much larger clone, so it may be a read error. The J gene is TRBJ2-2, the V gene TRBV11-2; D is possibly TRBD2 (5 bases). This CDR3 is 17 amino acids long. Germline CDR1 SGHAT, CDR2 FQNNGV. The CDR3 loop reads CASSSNIIGPNTGELLF. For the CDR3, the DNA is TGTGCCAGCAGCTCTAACATAATAGGGCCGAACACCGGGGAGCTGCTTTTT.